Listed here are 28 T cell receptor beta chains from one sample, sequenced in a study of blood T cell repertoires in COVID-19. The repertoire was sequenced with immunoSEQ multiplex PCR; TCRdb's copy has only in-frame clones and lacks some. The sample consists of about 220,000 clones, just over 85% of them appearing once. Sequencing used PBMCs or T cells enriched from blood (not recorded which). These receptors all stem from a middle-aged woman with acute COVID-19.

Here the CDR3 reads CSVDVRGGEKLFF. In DNA, the CDR3 is TGCAGCGTTGATGTCCGGGGGGGAGAAAAACTGTTTTTT. The V call is TRBV29-1, the J call TRBJ1-4; D might be TRBD1 (5 bases). The CDR3 length is 13 residues. The ends were cut back, 3 bases at V and 8 bases at J, with 13 bases in the middle. CDR1 is SQVTM, CDR2 ANQGSEA, per germline.

This clone was detected once. The chain joins TRBV27 to TRBJ1-6; D not resolved. Per germline, CDR1 MNHEY and CDR2 SMNVEV (reference sequence). V lost 8 bases, J lost 6 bases, and 17 bases lay in between. The CDR3 contains 15 residues. CDR3 in amino acids: CASRLDNKSNSPLHF. The CDR3 DNA is TGTGCCAGCCGTCTTGACAATAAAAGTAATTCACCCCTCCACTTT.

The chain is built from TRBV6-2 or TRBV6-3 and TRBJ1-2, with 8 nucleotides matching TRBD1. The CDR3 length is 15 residues. Germline CDR1 MNHEY, CDR2 SVGEGT. Trimming took 2 bases from V and 6 from J; bases not matched to a gene: 8. The CDR3 reads CASSYPLGTGNGYTF. The CDR3 DNA sequence: TGTGCCAGCAGTTACCCCCTCGGGACAGGCAATGGCTACACCTTC.

The rearrangement links TRBV12-5 to TRBJ1-1, with 8 bases fitting TRBD1. The germline CDR1 and CDR2 sequences are LGHNT and FRNRAP. This CDR3 spans 16 amino acids. The junction had 7 bases not matched to a gene; V was cut back by 3 bases and J by 1 base. The CDR3 spells CASGLDKDRANTEAFF. CDR3 sequence (DNA): TGTGCTAGTGGTTTAGATAAGGACAGGGCGAACACTGAAGCTTTCTTT.

In the case of this clone: Other DNA sequences of this sample code for an identical CDR3. V is TRBV7-9 and J is TRBJ1-1; perhaps TRBD1 as D (6 bases). The length of the CDR3 is 13 residues. Trimming pared 4 bases from V and 1 base from J, leaving 7 bases between. Germline loops: CDR1 SEHNR, CDR2 FQNEAQ (reference sequence). CDR3 loop: CASSSRGNTEAFF. The CDR3 DNA reads TGTGCCAGCAGCTCCAGGGGGAACACTGAAGCTTTCTTT.

The chain uses TRBV18 and TRBJ1-1, with no clear D. This CDR3 comprises 14 residues. V was trimmed by 5 bases and J by 5 bases, leaving 15 bases between them. From germline, CDR1 is KGHSH and CDR2 LQKENI. The CDR3 DNA is TGTGCCAGCTCAGGAAGCCACAGTAGGACTGAAGCTTTCTTT. Translation: CASSGSHSRTEAFF.

The chain is built from TRBV27 and TRBJ2-2; 10 bases line up with TRBD1. Germline V gives CDR1 MNHEY, CDR2 SMNVEV (reference sequence). There are 18 residues in the CDR3. V shed 5 bases, J shed 0 bases, and the junction held 9 bases outside the gene matches. This CDR3 reads CASSTRDRGVANTGELFF. The CDR3 nucleotides are TGTGCCAGCAGTACGCGGGACAGGGGAGTCGCGAACACCGGGGAGCTGTTTTTT.

The genes are TRBV5-5 and TRBJ1-1; the D gene is possibly TRBD1 (5 bases). From germline, CDR1 is SGHKS and CDR2 YYEKEE (reference sequence). V was cut by 0 bases and J by 3 bases, with 9 bases left in between. CDR3 size: 14 residues. CDR3 sequence reads: CASSLEDSHTEAFF. CDR3 coding DNA: TGTGCCAGCAGCTTGGAAGACAGCCACACTGAAGCTTTCTTT.

This chain connects TRBV5-6 to TRBJ2-7; no firm D call. The CDR3 consists of 13 residues. Per the germline V gene, CDR1 is SGHDT and CDR2 is YYEEEE. Trimming took off 0 bases at V and 2 bases at J, with 6 bases between the two ends. The CDR3 sequence: CASSLVYTYEQYV. CDR3 DNA sequence: TGTGCCAGCAGCTTGGTGTACACCTACGAGCAGTACGTC.

This sequence joins TRBV5-8 and TRBJ1-2; D might be TRBD1 (5 bases). Trimming shortened V by 0 bases and J by 5 bases, and 14 bases separated the two germline ends. Germline V gene data show CDR1 as SGHTS and CDR2 as YDEGEE. The CDR3 is 15 amino acids. The DNA for the CDR3 is TGTGCCAGCAGCTTGGGGGGCTACGGTTATTATGGCTACACCTTC. Protein product: CASSLGGYGYYGYTF.

The V call is TRBV9, the J call TRBJ1-5; no clear D. The CDR3 is 14 residues long. Looked up from germline, CDR1 is SGDLS and CDR2 is YYNGEE. The V end lost 3 bases, the J end lost 3 bases, and 10 bases lay between the germline ends. The CDR3 loop reads CASSDGINNQPQHF. The CDR3 coding sequence is TGTGCCAGCAGCGACGGGATAAACAATCAGCCCCAGCATTTT. Based on the CDR3 plus reference TRBV9 and TRBJ1-5, the full variable domain is DSGVTQTPKHLITATGQRVTLRCSPRSGDLSVYWYQQSLDQGLQFLIQYYNGEERAKGNILERFSAQQFPDLHSELNLSSLELGDSALYFCASSDGINNQPQHFGDGTRLSIL.

With regard to this clone: Other DNA sequences from this sample encode an identical CDR3 as well. In DNA, the CDR3 is TGTGCCAGCAGCGTAGGCGGGCTAAACACCGGGGAGCTGTTTTTT. Residues: CASSVGGLNTGELFF. This rearrangement joins TRBV9 to TRBJ2-2, with TRBD2 as a possible D gene (5 bases). V lost 0 bases and J 2 bases, leaving 8 bases between the germline ends. Germline loops: CDR1 SGDLS, CDR2 YYNGEE. The CDR3 has 15 residues.

This chain connects TRBV29-1 to TRBJ1-5, with D perhaps matching TRBD1 (6 bases). V was trimmed by 3 bases and J by 4 bases, leaving 10 bases between them. Germline V gene data show CDR1 as SQVTM and CDR2 as ANQGSEA. This CDR3 comprises 13 residues. The CDR3 DNA is TGCAGCGTTGACCAGGGGCCGAATCAGCCCCAGCATTTT. Encoded protein: CSVDQGPNQPQHF.

The chain couples TRBV19 to TRBJ1-1, with D perhaps TRBD1 (5 bases). The germline CDR1 and CDR2 sequences are LNHDA and SQIVND (reference sequence). V was shortened by 5 bases and J by 6 bases, with 10 bases between the two germline ends. This CDR3 has 12 residues. CDR3 coding DNA: TGTGCCAGTAGTCAGGGAAGGGCTGAAGCTTTCTTT. As protein: CASSQGRAEAFF.

The chain links TRBV9 to TRBJ1-1, with TRBD1 matching over 8 bases. CDR3 length: 13 residues. Germline CDR1 is SGDLS and CDR2 is YYNGEE. The J segment lost 6 bases and the V segment lost 0 bases, leaving 1 base of the junction unmatched. The DNA of the CDR3 is TGTGCCAGCAGCGTAGCACAGGGGGCTGAAGCTTTCTTT. This gives the protein CASSVAQGAEAFF.

The gene calls are TRBV6-1 and TRBJ1-5; D perhaps matches TRBD1 (5 bases). Germline V gene lookup returns CDR1 MNHNS and CDR2 SASEGT. The CDR3 has 15 amino acids. Trimming shortened V by 2 bases and J by 3 bases, and 11 bases separated the two germline ends. The chain's CDR3 is CASSESRAPNQPQHF. The DNA for the CDR3 is TGTGCCAGCAGTGAATCCAGGGCCCCCAATCAGCCCCAGCATTTT.

The chain couples TRBV24-1 to TRBJ2-2; possibly TRBD1 for D (6 bases). Trimming shortened V by 4 bases and J by 7 bases, and 15 bases separated the two germline ends. Germline CDR1 and CDR2: KGHDR and SFDVKD. The CDR3 consists of 15 residues. The CDR3 region has the DNA TGTGCCACCAGTGACCCAGGACAGAACCGCGGGGAGCTGTTTTTT. It is translated as CATSDPGQNRGELFF.

In its sample, this clone was seen once. The chain has TRBV6-2 or TRBV6-3 and TRBJ1-1; the D is unclear. V lost 3 bases and J lost 0, with 5 bases in between. The CDR3 contains 13 residues. The germline V gene has CDR1 MNHEY and CDR2 SVGEGT. In DNA form, the CDR3 reads TGTGCCAGCAGTTATCAGGTGAACACTGAAGCTTTCTTT. Residues: CASSYQVNTEAFF.

The V gene is TRBV7-3, the J gene TRBJ2-2; unclear D gene. Germline V gives CDR1 SGHTA, CDR2 FQGTGA. Trimming took 5 bases from V and 3 from J, leaving 7 bases between them. CDR3 size: 13 residues. For the CDR3, the DNA is TGTGCCAGCAGCCCCAAGCACACCGGGGAGCTGTTTTTT. Protein sequence: CASSPKHTGELFF.

This clone came up once. J is TRBJ1-6 and V is TRBV5-1; D is unclear. V gave up 0 bases and J gave up 7 bases, with 14 bases separating them. Germline assignment: CDR1 SGHRS and CDR2 YFSETQ. The CDR3 extends over 16 amino acids. The CDR3 DNA is TGCGCCAGCAGCTTGGTGGCAGCGAGCGCCAATTCACCCCTCCACTTT. This gives the protein CASSLVAASANSPLHF.

V gene TRBV2 combines with J gene TRBJ1-6, with D possibly being TRBD1 (6 bases). Trimming cost V 5 bases and J 6 bases, with 20 bases left between them. The germline V gene encodes CDR1 SNHLY and CDR2 FYNNEI. The CDR3 length is 17 residues. The DNA of the CDR3 is TGTGCCAGCAGTAACCGTCGGGGGGCTAGGGGTAATTCACCCCTCCACTTT. Its translation is CASSNRRGARGNSPLHF.

The V gene is TRBV24-1, the J gene TRBJ1-1; maybe TRBD1 (5 bases). The CDR3 consists of 13 residues. Trimming left V 7 bases short and J 2 bases short, with 10 bases between. The germline gives CDR1 KGHDR, CDR2 SFDVKD. The CDR3 is CATRYGQNTEAFF. The CDR3 nucleotides read TGTGCCACCAGATACGGACAAAACACTGAAGCTTTCTTT.

The CDR3 is CASSQGRGEPQHF. The CDR3 region has the DNA TGTGCCAGCAGCCAAGGACGGGGTGAGCCCCAGCATTTT. V gene TRBV3-1 (or the pseudogene TRBV3-2) combines with J gene TRBJ1-5, with D uncertain. Germline CDR1 and CDR2: LGHDT and YNNKEL (reference sequence). V was trimmed by 1 base and J by 8 bases, leaving 9 bases between them. The CDR3 covers 13 residues.

CDR3 coding DNA: TGTGCCAGCAGCTCTACCGGGGGAACCGGCTACAATGAGCAGTTCTTC. Protein product: CASSSTGGTGYNEQFF. V is TRBV5-8 and J is TRBJ2-1; perhaps TRBD2 as D (6 bases). In germline, CDR1 is SGHTS, CDR2 YDEGEE. CDR3 size: 16 residues. V lost 3 bases to trimming and J lost 3 bases, with 16 bases between them.

The J gene is TRBJ1-1, the V gene TRBV2; D is unresolved. CDR3 length equals 15 residues. Trimming cost V 2 bases and J 0 bases, with 10 bases left between them. CDR1 and CDR2 from the germline V gene are SNHLY and FYNNEI. Here the CDR3 DNA reads TGTGCCAGCAGTGAATCCCGGGGTATGAACACTGAAGCTTTCTTT. Encoded protein: CASSESRGMNTEAFF.

The chain joins TRBV5-1 to TRBJ1-6, with D hard to call. The V end lost 4 bases, the J end lost 4 bases, and 15 bases lay between the germline ends. This CDR3 contains 16 residues. Per germline, CDR1 SGHRS and CDR2 YFSETQ. The CDR3 is CASSPGTLGYNSPLHF. CDR3 sequence (DNA): TGCGCCAGCAGCCCGGGAACCCTGGGGTATAATTCACCCCTCCACTTT. Complete variable domain (other parts from reference TRBV5-1 and TRBJ1-6): KAGVTQTPRYLIKTRGQQVTLSCSPISGHRSVSWYQQTPGQGLQFLFEYFSETQRNKGNFPGRFSGRQFSNSRSEMNVSTLELGDSALYLCASSPGTLGYNSPLHFGNGTRLTVT.

The chain employs TRBV5-1 and TRBJ2-3; 8 bases agree with TRBD2. Per the germline V gene, CDR1 is SGHRS and CDR2 is YFSETQ. This CDR3 spans 16 amino acids. Trimming cost V 1 base and J 1 base; bases outside gene matches: 5. The CDR3 nucleotides read TGCGCCAGCAGCTTGTCAAGCGGGGGACGCACAGATACGCAGTATTTT. As protein: CASSLSSGGRTDTQYF.

This chain connects TRBV7-2 to TRBJ2-7, with TRBD2 matching over 8 bases. CDR1 is SGHTA, CDR2 FQGNSA, per germline. This CDR3 spans 15 amino acids. Trimming cost V 1 base and J 1 base; bases outside gene matches: 3. CDR3 sequence (DNA): TGTGCCAGCAGCTTAGGGACTAGCAATTCCTACGAGCAGTACTTC. It yields the protein CASSLGTSNSYEQYF.